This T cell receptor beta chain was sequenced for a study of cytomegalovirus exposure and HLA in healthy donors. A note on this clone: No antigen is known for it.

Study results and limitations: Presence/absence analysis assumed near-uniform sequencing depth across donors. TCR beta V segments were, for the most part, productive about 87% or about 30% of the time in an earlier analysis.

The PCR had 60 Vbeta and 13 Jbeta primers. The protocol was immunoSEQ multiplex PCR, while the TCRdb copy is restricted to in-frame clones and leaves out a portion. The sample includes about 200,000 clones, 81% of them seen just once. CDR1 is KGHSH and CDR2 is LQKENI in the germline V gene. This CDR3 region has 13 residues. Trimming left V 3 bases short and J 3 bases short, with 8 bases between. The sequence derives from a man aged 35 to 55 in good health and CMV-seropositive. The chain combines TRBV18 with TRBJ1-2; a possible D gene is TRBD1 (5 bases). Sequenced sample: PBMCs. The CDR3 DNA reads TGTGCCAGCTCACCTGTAGGGGACTATGGCTACACCTTC. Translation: CASSPVGDYGYTF.